This T cell receptor (beta chain) was profiled in a study of regulatory T cells in long-lasting Graves disease. Concerning this clonotype: Its antigen is undetermined.

General observations from the study: Not thyroid tissue but only peripheral blood was studied. Repertoires from persistent disease leaned toward TRBV28, TRBJ1-2 and TRBJ2-5.

For TCR beta, libraries came from iRepertoire HTBI primers and Arm-PCR of CDR3 regions. Each CDR3 protein gets one entry after TCRdb re-called the multiplex PCR reads with MiXCR. The repertoire holds some 370,000 distinct CDR3 sequences, with less than 30% as singletons. Noted time point: persistent/refractory GD, antithyroid drugs over 5 years with positive TRAb. TCR sequences were obtained from RNA taken from PBMCs. The germline V and J ends were trimmed by 1 base and 4 bases, with 16 bases remaining between them. This CDR3 has 16 amino acids. Germline-derived CDR1 and CDR2 are SGHVS and FNYEAQ. This receptor was taken from a woman between 40 and 50 years old with Graves disease. Sequenced here: peripheral blood mononuclear cells (PBMCs), sampled when the disease was refractory, from a patient treated with antithyroid drugs. V gene TRBV7-6 combines with J gene TRBJ1-2, with a possible D match to TRBD1 (5 bases). For the CDR3, the DNA is TGTGCCAGCAGCTTAGAGCGGGCCCCGAGGGGCTATGGCTACACCTTC. This gives the protein CASSLERAPRGYGYTF.